This passage covers 14 T cell receptor beta chains from one sample sequenced in a study of T cells in Graves' hyperthyroidism and ophthalmopathy (dated by TCRdb to between 2018 and 2021). Library prep was done by multiplex PCR. The instrument was an Illumina HiSeq 2000. The TCR beta CDR3 regions were amplified from the RNA transcripts. For the first round of RT-PCR on the TCR CDR3, the HTBI primer set was used together with the Qiagen OneStep RT-PCR kit. TCRdb reworked the public reads: Q25 trimming with fastp, MiXCR clone assembly, productive beta chains retained. CDR3 protein duplicates are merged, each entry listing the most common genes and DNA. The sample table shows 550,000 to 700,000 distinct CDR3 sequences, and roughly 46% are seen once. 19% of the sample comes from the top ten. Sequenced sample: peripheral blood or thyroid tissue (not recorded which). These receptors originate from an adult woman with Graves' disease, either hyperthyroidism or ophthalmopathy (not recorded which).

In this sample, this clonotype turned up many times. The rearrangement links TRBV5-1 to TRBJ2-5, with no clear D. Between the trimmed V and J ends, which lost 0 bases and 4 bases, there was a span of 13 bases. In germline, CDR1 is SGHRS, CDR2 YFSETQ. The CDR3 contains 15 residues. CDR3 in DNA: TGCGCCAGCAGCTTGGTTCCGCTCTCCGGAGAGACCCAGTACTTC. It translates to CASSLVPLSGETQYF. Full variable domain (remainder filled in from reference TRBV5-1 and TRBJ2-5): KAGVTQTPRYLIKTRGQQVTLSCSPISGHRSVSWYQQTPGQGLQFLFEYFSETQRNKGNFPGRFSGRQFSNSRSEMNVSTLELGDSALYLCASSLVPLSGETQYFGPGTRLLVL.

This rearrangement joins TRBV7-2 to TRBJ1-4, with D possibly TRBD1 on 5 matching bases. CDR3 size: 13 residues. The V end was cut by 8 bases, the J end by 8 bases, with 15 bases between. Germline V gene data show CDR1 as SGHTA and CDR2 as FQGNSA. CDR3 sequence (DNA): TGTGCCAGCGGAGAAAGAGGGGACGAAAAACTGTTTTTT. As protein: CASGERGDEKLFF.

This clonotype was seen ten or more times. The chain recombines TRBV19 with TRBJ1-5; D possibly corresponds to TRBD1 (5 bases). Trimming removed 6 bases at V and 6 bases at J, with 12 bases between. The CDR3 runs to 13 residues. The germline CDR1 and CDR2 sequences are LNHDA and SQIVND (reference sequence). In nucleotides, the CDR3 is TGTGCCAGTAGATCCTTCGGGGCTCAGCCCCAGCATTTT. It codes for CASRSFGAQPQHF.

The chain has TRBV7-9 and TRBJ2-7; 7 bases match TRBD2. V shed 5 bases and J 4 bases; nucleotides not matched to a gene: 11. The CDR3 contains 15 residues. Germline lookup yields CDR1 SEHNR and CDR2 FQNEAQ (reference sequence). The CDR3 here is CASSGGGGPHYEQYF. CDR3 coding DNA: TGTGCCAGCAGCGGGGGGGGAGGACCGCATTACGAGCAGTACTTC.

V is TRBV20-1 and J is TRBJ2-7; D is ambiguous. V lost 4 bases, J lost 2 bases, and 6 bases lay in between. Germline loops: CDR1 DFQATT, CDR2 SNEGSKA (reference sequence). The CDR3 contains 11 residues. The CDR3 sequence: CSANPAYEQYF. For the CDR3, the DNA is TGCAGTGCTAATCCTGCCTACGAGCAGTACTTC.

V and J are TRBV7-2 and TRBJ1-2; D not resolved. Germline assignment: CDR1 SGHTA and CDR2 FQGNSA. V was shortened by 1 base and J by 4 bases, with 13 bases between the two germline ends. The CDR3 has 15 residues. This CDR3 is CASSLEAARGYGYTF. The DNA for the CDR3 is TGTGCCAGCAGCTTAGAGGCGGCCCGGGGCTATGGCTACACCTTC.

This clonotype was seen a handful of times. The V and J genes are TRBV20-1 and TRBJ1-1, with no clear D. This CDR3 contains 13 residues. Germline loops: CDR1 DFQATT, CDR2 SNEGSKA (reference sequence). Trimming removed 2 bases at V and 0 bases at J, with 7 bases between. The CDR3 coding sequence is TGCAGTGCTAGACCAGATATGAACACTGAAGCTTTCTTT. This translates into CSARPDMNTEAFF.

This clonotype was seen a handful of times. This sequence joins TRBV19 and TRBJ1-1; 10 bases map to TRBD1. V dropped 7 bases and J dropped 5; count of bases not matched to a gene: 4. Germline CDR1 and CDR2: LNHDA and SQIVND (reference sequence). CDR3 length: 13 amino acids. DNA for the CDR3: TGTGCCAGTACCACGGACAGGGGGACTGAAGCTTTCTTT. Translated: CASTTDRGTEAFF.

The sample holds many counts of this clonotype. J is TRBJ2-7 and V is TRBV2; D unclear. Trimming shortened V by 6 bases and J by 9 bases, and 12 bases separated the two germline ends. Germline loops: CDR1 SNHLY, CDR2 FYNNEI. The CDR3 totals 11 residues. DNA of the CDR3: TGTGCCAGCAGCGACCTACCGTTGCAGTACTTC. It encodes CASSDLPLQYF.

This clonotype has just a few counts. The chain has TRBV29-1 and TRBJ1-2; 9 bases align to TRBD1. The CDR3 is made up of 14 amino acids. V shed 7 bases, J shed 1 base, and the junction held 7 bases outside the gene matches. Germline CDR1 reads SQVTM; CDR2 reads ANQGSEA. The CDR3 reads CSAGRQGDNYGYTF. CDR3 DNA: TGCAGCGCTGGGAGACAGGGGGATAACTATGGCTACACCTTC.

This clonotype was observed many times. This chain uses TRBV7-9 with TRBJ1-1; D uncertain. The germline gives CDR1 SEHNR, CDR2 FQNEAQ (reference sequence). V was shortened by 4 bases and J by 4 bases, with 13 bases between the two germline ends. The CDR3 contains 14 residues. The CDR3 loop is CASSSAGLVTEAFF. DNA of the CDR3: TGTGCCAGCAGCTCTGCGGGGTTGGTCACTGAAGCTTTCTTT.

J is TRBJ1-2 and V is TRBV7-6, with 7 bases fitting TRBD1. Germline values: CDR1 SGHVS, CDR2 FNYEAQ. The CDR3 length is 16 residues. The junction had 10 bases not matched to a gene; V was cut back by 6 bases and J by 0 bases. CDR3 sequence: CASSPQGGPTNYGYTF. The DNA for the CDR3 is TGTGCCAGCAGTCCCCAGGGGGGCCCGACTAACTATGGCTACACCTTC. Combining the CDR3 with reference TRBV7-6 and TRBJ1-2 gives the whole variable domain GAGVSQSPRYKVTKRGQDVALRCDPISGHVSLYWYRQALGQGPEFLTYFNYEAQQDKSGLPNDRFSAERPEGSISTLTIQRTEQRDSAMYRCASSPQGGPTNYGYTFGSGTRLTVV.

This clonotype was recorded many times. J is TRBJ1-2 and V is TRBV12-3 or TRBV12-4; 9 nucleotides agree with TRBD1. CDR3 size: 15 residues. The junction had 9 bases not matched to a gene; V was cut back by 6 bases and J by 4 bases. DNA of the CDR3: TGTGCCAGCAGGGGAGGACAGGGGTATCTCTATGGCTACACCTTC. Encoded protein: CASRGGQGYLYGYTF.

The chain has TRBV5-1 and TRBJ1-6, with 7 bases matching TRBD1. This CDR3 has 16 amino acids. The J segment lost 7 bases and the V segment lost 1 base, leaving 8 bases of the junction unmatched. In germline, CDR1 is SGHRS, CDR2 YFSETQ. This CDR3 is CASSLLKGTENSPLHF. The CDR3 DNA follows: TGCGCCAGCAGCTTGCTAAAGGGGACAGAAAATTCACCCCTCCACTTT.